This TCR beta chain is from a study of blood T cell repertoires in COVID-19. As for the study in general: T cells, B-cell-depleted T cells, or PBMCs provided the cDNA or gDNA that served as material.

Source study methods: Nucleated cell counts were estimated from reference gene primer amplification. Repertoires were generated with immunoSEQ multiplex PCR, while TCRdb's copy carries only in-frame clones and drops some. The V and J calls and the clone size are those of that table, but D and trimming were determined from the DNA. This sample has some 260,000 clones, with about 86% found just once. Cohort placement rested on clinical history that participants reported themselves. Looked up from germline, CDR1 is PRHDT and CDR2 is FYEKMQ (reference sequence). The ends were cut back, 4 bases at V and 3 bases at J, with 9 bases in the middle. This CDR3 comprises 13 residues. This clone was counted only a few times.

This TCR came from a man aged 30-40 years with acute COVID-19. The sequenced sample was PBMCs or T cells enriched from blood (not recorded which). The chain joins TRBV13 to TRBJ1-1; no clear D gene. Here the CDR3 DNA reads TGTGCCAGCAGCTGGGCGTTCGACACTGAAGCTTTCTTT. Translation: CASSWAFDTEAFF. The full variable domain, rest sourced from reference TRBV13 and TRBJ1-1, is AAGVIQSPRHLIKEKRETATLKCYPIPRHDTVYWYQQGPGQDPQFLISFYEKMQSDKGSIPDRFSAQQFSDYHSELNMSSLELGDSALYFCASSWAFDTEAFFGQGTRLTVV.